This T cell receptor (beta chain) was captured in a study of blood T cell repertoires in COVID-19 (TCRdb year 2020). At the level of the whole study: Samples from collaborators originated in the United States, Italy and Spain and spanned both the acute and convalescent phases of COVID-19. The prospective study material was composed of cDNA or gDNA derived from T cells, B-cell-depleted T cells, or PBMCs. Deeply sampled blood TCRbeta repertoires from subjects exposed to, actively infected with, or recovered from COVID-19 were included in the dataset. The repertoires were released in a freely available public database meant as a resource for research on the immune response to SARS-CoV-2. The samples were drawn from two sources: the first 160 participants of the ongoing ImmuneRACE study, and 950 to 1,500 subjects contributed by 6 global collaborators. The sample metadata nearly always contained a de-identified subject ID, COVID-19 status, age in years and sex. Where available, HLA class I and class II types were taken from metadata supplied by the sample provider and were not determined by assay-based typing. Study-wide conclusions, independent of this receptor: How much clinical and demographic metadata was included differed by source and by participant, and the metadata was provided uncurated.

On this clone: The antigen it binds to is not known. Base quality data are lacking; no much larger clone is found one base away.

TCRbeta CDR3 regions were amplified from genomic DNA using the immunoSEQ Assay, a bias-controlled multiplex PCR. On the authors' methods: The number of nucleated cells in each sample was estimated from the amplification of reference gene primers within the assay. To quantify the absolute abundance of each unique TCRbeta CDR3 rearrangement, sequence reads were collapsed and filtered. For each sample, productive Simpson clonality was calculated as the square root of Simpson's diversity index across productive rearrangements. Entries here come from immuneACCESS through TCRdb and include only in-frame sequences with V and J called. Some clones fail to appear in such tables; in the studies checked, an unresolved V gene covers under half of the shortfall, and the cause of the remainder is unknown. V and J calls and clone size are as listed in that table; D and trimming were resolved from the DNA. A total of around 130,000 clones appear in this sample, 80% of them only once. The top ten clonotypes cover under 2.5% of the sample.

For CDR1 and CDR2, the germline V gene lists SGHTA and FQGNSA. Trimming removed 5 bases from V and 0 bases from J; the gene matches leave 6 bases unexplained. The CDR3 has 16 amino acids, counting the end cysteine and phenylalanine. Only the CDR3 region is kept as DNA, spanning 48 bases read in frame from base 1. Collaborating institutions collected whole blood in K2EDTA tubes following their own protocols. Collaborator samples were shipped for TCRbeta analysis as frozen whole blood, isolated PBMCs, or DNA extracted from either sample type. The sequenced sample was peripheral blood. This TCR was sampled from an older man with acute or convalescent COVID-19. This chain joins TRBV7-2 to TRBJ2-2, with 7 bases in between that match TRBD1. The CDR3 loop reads CTSSNVGTANTGELFF. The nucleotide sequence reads TGTACCAGCAGCAACGTTGGGACAGCGAACACCGGGGAGCTGTTTTTT.